This T cell receptor beta chain was identified during a study of shared clonotypes between healthy human individuals (dated by TCRdb to between 2020 and 2021). Broadly, across the study: The cohort included three men and a couple of women between 18 and 49 years of age. Per donor, three plates each were used for CD4 naive and CD4 memory, two for CD8 naive, and one for CD8 memory. Blood TCR repertoires of roughly five healthy adults were deeply sequenced to estimate repertoire size and the extent of clonotype sharing between individuals. Libraries were prepared and TCR repertoires were sequenced by different laboratories using diverse techniques, in order to increase sequencing depth and limit assay-specific biases. Leukapheresis yielded between about 0.85 and 9 billion PBMCs per donor. What the work shows at the level of the full study, not this receptor alone: Compared with non-shared clonotypes, the clonotypes found in all four sorted-subset donors had higher generation probabilities. Only blood was sampled, and tissue TCR repertoires likely differ from those in blood. Even with the large sequencing depth, rarefaction of the sorted-subset datasets indicated that sequencing was incomplete. Larger estimated clonotype richness was generally found for naive subsets than for memory subsets. When several donors were compared, the shared fraction of clonotypes was roughly 4.8% for naive CD4, 3.5% to 4% for naive CD8, 2% to 2.5% for memory CD4, and 0.4% for memory CD8. Based on pairwise subsampling, the degree of clonotype sharing among donors was expected to be affected by sequencing depth. The genetic and exposure-history diversity represented was limited by the small number of donors.

Using the deep immunoSEQ assay, multiplex PCR amplified TCR CDR3 regions from genomic DNA. For each cell subset, the extracted genomic DNA was distributed evenly across all wells of several immunoSEQ 96-well plates, and each plate served as one replicate. For sorted subsets, roughly 200 ng of genomic DNA, equivalent to roughly 30,000 T cell genomes, went into each replicate PCR. Purified libraries were quantified with a Qubit 3.0 fluorometer, sized on a Bioanalyzer 2100, and re-quantified with the KAPA Library Quantification kit. Every immunoSEQ 96-well plate was sequenced on a dedicated single-read 150-cycle Illumina NextSeq 550 flow cell. Regarding the original processing steps: Because the immunoSEQ output held only junctional sequences and lacked quality scores, the filtering could not match the filtering applied to full-length reads. Sequences were annotated with PyIR, a Python wrapper for IgBLAST v1.9, and V/J genes and CDR3 were assigned using IMGT germline references. Reads were removed for weak V/J assignments (E-value above 1e-6), missing CDR3, stop codons, out-of-frame junctions, or ambiguous translated residues. V3J clonotypes were defined as sequences sharing an identical inferred V gene, J gene, and CDR3 amino acid sequence. The percentage overlap between two repertoires was calculated by dividing the number of shared unique clonotypes by the size of the smaller repertoire. Three approaches were used to assess repertoire richness: RTK rarefaction, the Chao1 estimator, and Recon v2.1 estimates of unobserved clonotypes. Generation probabilities were computed with OLGA for all TCRbeta clonotypes obtained by the gDNA method from several donors. In TCRdb, the immuneACCESS table is reduced to in-frame sequences with V and J assigned. These tables do not hold every clone; where another copy was compared, an unresolved V gene accounts for under half, and the others remain unexplained. V and J calls and clone size are copied from that table; D and trimming were computed from the DNA. This sample is represented by approximately 810,000 clones; 80% to 95% of them were singletons. In total, the top ten clones hold nearly 25% of the sample.

As to this clone: The target of this receptor is not known. Base quality data are lacking; no much larger clone is found one base away.

CD8 naive samples were obtained by positive selection for CCR7 among CD45RO-negative cells, yielding a CD45RA+CCR7+ population from which TemRA cells were excluded. The donors were healthy, HIV-negative adults who had no recently reported acute infections or vaccinations. Every donor was a Caucasian adult living in Nashville, Tennessee, USA. After blood collection by leukapheresis, PBMCs were isolated using Ficoll-Histopaque density gradient centrifugation and then cryopreserved in the vapor phase of liquid nitrogen. Purity and quantity of every magnetically sorted T cell population were checked by analytical flow cytometry. Genomic DNA was isolated from each sorted fraction and quantified by UV absorbance on a Nanodrop 2000c. The germline V gene yields SGHTA for CDR1 and FQGNSA for CDR2. Trimming accounts for 6 bases at V and 3 bases at J, while the number of junction bases matched to no gene is 11. The CDR3 sequence holds 16 residues, the cysteine and phenylalanine included. The only DNA kept is the CDR3, 48 bases in frame from the first base.

The chain joins TRBV7-2 to TRBJ1-5, with 7 bases in between that match TRBD1. The TCR originated in a man aged 25 to 45 in good health. Source material: naive CD8+ T cells sorted from blood. The cell subset or site tag for this specimen amounts to: CD45RA+CCR7+. Here the CDR3 is given as CASSDGTETFNQPQHF. In nucleotides, the sequence is TGTGCCAGCAGTGACGGGACAGAAACTTTCAATCAGCCCCAGCATTTT.